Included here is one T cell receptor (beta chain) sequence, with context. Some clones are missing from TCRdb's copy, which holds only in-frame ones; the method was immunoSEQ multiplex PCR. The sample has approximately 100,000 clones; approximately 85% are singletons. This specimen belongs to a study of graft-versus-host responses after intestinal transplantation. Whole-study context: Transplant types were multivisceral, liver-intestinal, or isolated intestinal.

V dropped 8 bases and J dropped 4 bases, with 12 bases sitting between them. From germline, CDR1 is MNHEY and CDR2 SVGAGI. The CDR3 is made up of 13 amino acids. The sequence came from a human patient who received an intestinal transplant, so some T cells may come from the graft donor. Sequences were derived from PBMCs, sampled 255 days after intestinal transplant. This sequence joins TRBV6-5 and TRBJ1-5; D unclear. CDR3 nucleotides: TGTGCCAGCGGGCAGGAGGAAAATCAGCCCCAGCATTTT. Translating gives CASGQEENQPQHF.